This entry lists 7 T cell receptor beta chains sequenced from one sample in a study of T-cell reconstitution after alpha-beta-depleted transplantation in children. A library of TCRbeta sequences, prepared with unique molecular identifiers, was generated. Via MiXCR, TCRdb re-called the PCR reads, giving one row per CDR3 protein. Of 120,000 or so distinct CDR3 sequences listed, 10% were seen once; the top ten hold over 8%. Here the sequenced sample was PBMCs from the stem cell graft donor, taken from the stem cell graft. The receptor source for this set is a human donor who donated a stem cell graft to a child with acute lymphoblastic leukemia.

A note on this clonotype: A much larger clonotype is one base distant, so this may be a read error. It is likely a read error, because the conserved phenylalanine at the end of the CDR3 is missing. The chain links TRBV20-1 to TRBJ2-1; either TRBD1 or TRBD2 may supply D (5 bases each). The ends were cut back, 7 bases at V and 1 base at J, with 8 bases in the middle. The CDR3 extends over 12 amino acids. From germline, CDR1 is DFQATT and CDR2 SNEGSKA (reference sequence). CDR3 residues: CSVEGSYNEQFL. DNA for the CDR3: TGCAGTGTTGAGGGGTCCTACAATGAGCAGTTCTTG.

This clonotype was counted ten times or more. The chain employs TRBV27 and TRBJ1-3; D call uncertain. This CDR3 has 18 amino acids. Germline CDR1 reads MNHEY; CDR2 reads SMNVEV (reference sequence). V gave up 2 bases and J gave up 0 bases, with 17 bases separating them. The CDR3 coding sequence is TGTGCCAGCAGTTTAGCTGGCCGAGCGTCGCGCTCTGGAAACACCATATATTTT. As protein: CASSLAGRASRSGNTIYF.

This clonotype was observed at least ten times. The CDR3 bases are TGTGCCAGCTGGGCAGGTACTGAAGCTTTCTTT. Amino acid sequence: CASWAGTEAFF. The rearrangement uses TRBV7-9 and TRBJ1-1; unclear D gene. The germline gives CDR1 SEHNR, CDR2 FQNEAQ (reference sequence). The CDR3 is made up of 11 amino acids. V was cut by 8 bases and J by 5 bases, with 9 bases left in between.

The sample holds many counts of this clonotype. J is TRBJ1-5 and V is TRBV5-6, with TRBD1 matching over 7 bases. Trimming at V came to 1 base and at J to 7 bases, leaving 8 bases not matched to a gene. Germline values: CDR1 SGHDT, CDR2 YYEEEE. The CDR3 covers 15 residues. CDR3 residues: CASSLLGQSEQPQHF. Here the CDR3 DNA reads TGTGCCAGCAGCTTGTTGGGACAGAGTGAACAGCCCCAGCATTTT.

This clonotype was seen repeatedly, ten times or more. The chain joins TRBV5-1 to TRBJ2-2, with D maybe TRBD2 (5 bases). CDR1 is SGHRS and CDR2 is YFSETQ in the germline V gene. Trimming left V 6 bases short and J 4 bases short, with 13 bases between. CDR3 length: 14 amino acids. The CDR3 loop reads CASNREGGTGELFF. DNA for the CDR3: TGCGCCAGCAACCGAGAGGGTGGCACCGGGGAGCTGTTTTTT.

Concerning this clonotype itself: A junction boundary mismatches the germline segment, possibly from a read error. CDR3 protein: CASTQDWGETGASTGELFF. CDR3 bases: TGTGCCAGCACCCAAGATTGGGGGGAGACGGGGGCGAGCACCGGGGAGCTGTTTTTT. The rearrangement links TRBV3-1 to TRBJ2-2; D assignment may be TRBD1 or TRBD2 (6 bases each). There are 19 residues in the CDR3. Germline V gives CDR1 LGHDT, CDR2 YNNKEL (reference sequence).

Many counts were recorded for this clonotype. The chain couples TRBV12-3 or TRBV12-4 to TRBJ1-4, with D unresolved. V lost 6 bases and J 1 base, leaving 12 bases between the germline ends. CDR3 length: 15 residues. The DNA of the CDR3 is TGTGCCAGCAGACAGACCGGGAGAACTAATGAAAAACTGTTTTTT. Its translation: CASRQTGRTNEKLFF.